Below, 6 T cell receptor beta chains from the same sample are listed, as sequenced in a study of blood T cell repertoires in COVID-19. The assay was immunoSEQ multiplex PCR, and TCRdb's table has in-frame clones only and misses some. Of more than 250,000 clones listed, around 87% were seen once; the top ten hold 1%. Input material: peripheral blood. Receptors originate from a man in his fifties with active or convalescent COVID-19.

This chain uses TRBV6-5 with TRBJ2-1, with 14 bases that match TRBD2. Germline V gene data show CDR1 as MNHEY and CDR2 as SVGAGI. V lost 7 bases to trimming and J lost 9 bases; unmatched junction nucleotides: 8. The CDR3 is 15 amino acids. The CDR3 here is CASMPSGLAGVEQFF. CDR3 nucleotide sequence: TGTGCCAGCATGCCTTCGGGACTAGCGGGAGTTGAGCAGTTCTTC.

This clone occurred once. The chain joins TRBV5-1 to TRBJ2-4; TRBD2 matches 12 bases. The CDR3 loop spans 17 amino acids. Per germline, CDR1 SGHRS and CDR2 YFSETQ. V dropped 0 bases and J dropped 6; count of bases not matched to a gene: 7. In nucleotides, the CDR3 is TGCGCCAGCAGCTTGGGTGGACTAGCGGGGTTTTCAAACATTCAGTACTTC. As protein: CASSLGGLAGFSNIQYF.

This chain links TRBV7-2 with TRBJ1-1, with 10 bases identical to TRBD1. V shed 2 bases, J shed 0 bases, and the junction held 9 bases outside the gene matches. Germline V gene lookup returns CDR1 SGHTA and CDR2 FQGNSA. The CDR3 extends over 18 amino acids. The CDR3 DNA reads as TGTGCCAGCAGCTTAAGAGCCGGGACAGGGGCTTTGAACACTGAAGCTTTCTTT. Its translation is CASSLRAGTGALNTEAFF.

This clone was observed a few times. The chain uses TRBV5-6 and TRBJ1-5, with 8 bases lining up with TRBD1. V lost 4 bases to trimming and J lost 9 bases; unmatched junction nucleotides: 9. The CDR3 has 14 residues. Germline assignment: CDR1 SGHDT and CDR2 YYEEEE. CDR3 amino acids: CASSQIGTGRPQHF. The CDR3 region has the DNA TGTGCCAGCAGCCAGATCGGGACAGGTAGGCCCCAGCATTTT.

In DNA form, the CDR3 reads TGTGCCAGCAGTATCGGGTCTCAGCCCCAGCATTTT. Protein product: CASSIGSQPQHF. V gene TRBV6-6 combines with J gene TRBJ1-5; no definite D call. The CDR3 spans 12 residues. The germline V gene encodes CDR1 MNHNY and CDR2 SVGAGI (reference sequence). The V and J ends lost 5 bases and 6 bases respectively, with 8 bases between them.

V gene TRBV10-3 combines with J gene TRBJ2-5; 10 nucleotides match TRBD2. CDR3 length: 17 residues. CDR1 is ENHRY, CDR2 SYGVKD, per germline. The V gene end was trimmed by 4 bases and the J gene end by 1 base; junction bases not matched to a gene: 9. In DNA form, the CDR3 reads TGTGCCATCAGTGGAAGCGGGGGGGCCTTCCCCCAAGAGACCCAGTACTTC. It specifies CAISGSGGAFPQETQYF.